This T cell receptor (beta chain) derives from a study of shared clonotypes between healthy human individuals. Clones were read by immunoSEQ multiplex PCR, and TCRdb kept only the in-frame ones, dropping some. The sample yields about 2.3 million clones, approximately 95% seen once. Regarding this clone: The junction shows a germline mismatch at one end, possibly a read error.

CDR3 length equals 13 residues. Per germline, CDR1 SNHLY and CDR2 FYNNEI. The TCR was taken from a young man in good health. Some clones in this sample may be carry-over from other donors' samples. The sample consisted of naive CD4+ T cells from PBMCs. Documented subset: CD45RA+ positively selected. The chain recombines TRBV2 with TRBJ1-2; D remains unclear. CDR3 DNA: TGTGCCAGCAGGGAAGAGGCCTCGGCGAGCTACACCTTC. Its protein product is CASREEASASYTF.